This T cell receptor (beta chain) was recovered during a study of blood T cells in healthy people across ages. Looked up from germline, CDR1 is DFQATT and CDR2 is SNEGSKA (reference sequence). This CDR3 is built from 14 residues. Trimming cost V 3 bases and J 4 bases, with 15 bases left between them. Next came a second PCR, run for about 6 to 11 cycles, which used a sample-barcoded 5' primer along with a J-beta primer mix. Template switching added a 12-random-nucleotide identifier to every cDNA molecule. TCRdb re-called the 5' RACE reads through MiXCR, storing one row per CDR3 protein. The sample lists approximately 1.5 million distinct CDR3 sequences; roughly two fifths were seen once.

The sample comprised blood. The sequence came from a woman under 30 in good health. V is TRBV20-1 and J is TRBJ2-5; maybe TRBD2 (5 bases). The CDR3 DNA reads as TGCAGTGCTAGCACGATAGGAGAGGGAGAGACCCAGTACTTC. Translation gives CSASTIGEGETQYF.